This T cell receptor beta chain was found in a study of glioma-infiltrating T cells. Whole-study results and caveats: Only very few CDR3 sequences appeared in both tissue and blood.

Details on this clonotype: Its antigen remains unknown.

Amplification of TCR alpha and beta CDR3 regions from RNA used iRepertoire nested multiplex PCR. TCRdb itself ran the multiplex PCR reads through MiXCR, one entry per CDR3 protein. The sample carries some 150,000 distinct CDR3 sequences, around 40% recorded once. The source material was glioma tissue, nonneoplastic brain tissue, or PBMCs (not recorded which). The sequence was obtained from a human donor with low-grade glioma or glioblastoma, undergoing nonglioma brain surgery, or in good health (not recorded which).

CDR3 sequence (DNA): TGTGCCAACAGGACGGTCAACTATGGCTACACCTTC. It is translated as CANRTVNYGYTF. The chain links TRBV27 to TRBJ1-2; the D gene is possibly TRBD1 (5 bases). CDR1 and CDR2 from the germline V gene are MNHEY and SMNVEV (reference sequence). This CDR3 is built from 12 residues. V was cut by 10 bases and J by 2 bases, with 11 bases left in between.